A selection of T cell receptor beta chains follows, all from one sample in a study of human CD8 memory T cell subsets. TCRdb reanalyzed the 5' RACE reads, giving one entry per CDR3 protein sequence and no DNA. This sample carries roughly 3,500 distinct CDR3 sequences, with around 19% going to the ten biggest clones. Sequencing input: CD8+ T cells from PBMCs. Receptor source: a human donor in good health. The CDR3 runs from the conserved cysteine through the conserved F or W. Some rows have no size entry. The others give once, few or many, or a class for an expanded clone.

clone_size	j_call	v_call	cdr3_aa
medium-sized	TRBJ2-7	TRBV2	CASSASYEQYF
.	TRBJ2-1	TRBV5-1	CASSKDRVGYNEQFF
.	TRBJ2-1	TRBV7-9	CASSLDGGPQNEQFF
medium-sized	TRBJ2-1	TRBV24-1	CATSDRGLAGRHSYNEQFF
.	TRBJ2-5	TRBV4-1	CASSPRDFERIPQETQYF
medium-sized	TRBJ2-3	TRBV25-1	CASRGVGGTAPDTQYF
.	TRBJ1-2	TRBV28	CASRANRGISGYTF
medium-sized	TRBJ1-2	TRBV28	CASIPAGAYGYTF
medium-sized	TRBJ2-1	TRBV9	CASSSTGLDNEQFF
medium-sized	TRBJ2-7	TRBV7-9	CASSWTTSGKPYEQYF
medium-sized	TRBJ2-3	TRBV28	CASSLVGLAGEGNTQYF
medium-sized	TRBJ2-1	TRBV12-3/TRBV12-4	CASGLAGGPFYNEQFF
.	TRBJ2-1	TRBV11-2	CASSFPGGYNEQFF
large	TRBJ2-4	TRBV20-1	CSARLINIQYF
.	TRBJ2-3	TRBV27	CASSLAMGWADTQYF
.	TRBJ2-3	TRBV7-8	CASSLELGRGRKDTQYF
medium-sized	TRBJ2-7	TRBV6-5	CASSYGLSEQYF
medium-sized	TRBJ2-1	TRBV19	CASRPPGGTYNEQFF
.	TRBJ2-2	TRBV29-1	CSVEVGLAEGNTGELFF
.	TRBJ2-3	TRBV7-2	CASCAGVTDTQYF
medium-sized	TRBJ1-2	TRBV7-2	CASSSTGAPNYGYTF
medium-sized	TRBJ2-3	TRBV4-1	CASSQEEWVRLGTDTQYF
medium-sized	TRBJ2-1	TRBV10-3	CAIGSQGEYKWLFF
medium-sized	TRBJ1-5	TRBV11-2	CASSLGTGGNQPQHF
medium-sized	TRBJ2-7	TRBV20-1	CSAKLVDEQYF
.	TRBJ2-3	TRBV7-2	CASSTGTSGGESTDTQYF
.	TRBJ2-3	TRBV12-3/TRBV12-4	CASSLAHSSRLAGDTQYF
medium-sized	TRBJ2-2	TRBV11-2	CASSLDREADTGELFF
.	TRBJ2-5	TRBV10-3	CAIRREQGFLETQYF
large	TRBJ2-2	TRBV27	CASMNTGELFF
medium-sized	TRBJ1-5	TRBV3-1	CASSQEGYQPQHF
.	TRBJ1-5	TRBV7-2	CASSFYSNQPQHF
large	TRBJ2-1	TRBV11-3	CASSFPGSGRSPTNYNEQFF
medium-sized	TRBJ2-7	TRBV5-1	CASSLDRFSYEQYF
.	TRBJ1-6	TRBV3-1	CASSPRTGPNSPLHF
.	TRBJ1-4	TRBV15	CATSRGDEKLFF
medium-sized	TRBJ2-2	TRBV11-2	CASSLANTGELFF
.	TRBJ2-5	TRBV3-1	CASSQDSGNGETQYF
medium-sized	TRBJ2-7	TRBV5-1	CASSWDSSYEQYF